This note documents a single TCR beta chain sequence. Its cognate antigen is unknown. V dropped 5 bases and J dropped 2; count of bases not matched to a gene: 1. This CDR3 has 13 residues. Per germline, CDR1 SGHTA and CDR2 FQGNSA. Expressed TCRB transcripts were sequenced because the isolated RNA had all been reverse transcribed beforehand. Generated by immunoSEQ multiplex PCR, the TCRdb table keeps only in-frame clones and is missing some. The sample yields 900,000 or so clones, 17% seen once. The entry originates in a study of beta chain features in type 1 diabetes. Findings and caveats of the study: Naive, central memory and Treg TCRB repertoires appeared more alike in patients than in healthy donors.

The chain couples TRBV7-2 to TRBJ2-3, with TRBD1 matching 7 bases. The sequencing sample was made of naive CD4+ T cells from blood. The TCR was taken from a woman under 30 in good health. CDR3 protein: CASSDRDTDTQYF. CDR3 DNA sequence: TGTGCCAGCAGCGACAGGGACACAGATACGCAGTATTTT.